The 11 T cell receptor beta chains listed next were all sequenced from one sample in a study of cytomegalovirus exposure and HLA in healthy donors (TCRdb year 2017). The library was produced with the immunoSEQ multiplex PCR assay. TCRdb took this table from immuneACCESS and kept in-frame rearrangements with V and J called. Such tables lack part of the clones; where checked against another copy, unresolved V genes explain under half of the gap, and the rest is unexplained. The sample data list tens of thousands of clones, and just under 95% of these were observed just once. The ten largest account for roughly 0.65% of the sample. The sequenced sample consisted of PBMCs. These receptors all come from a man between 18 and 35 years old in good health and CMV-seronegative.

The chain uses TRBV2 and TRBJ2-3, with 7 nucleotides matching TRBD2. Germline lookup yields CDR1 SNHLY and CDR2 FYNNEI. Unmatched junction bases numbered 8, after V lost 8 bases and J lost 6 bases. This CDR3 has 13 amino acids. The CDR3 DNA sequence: TGTGCCAGCCCGGGAGGCTCGCTCGATACGCAGTATTTT. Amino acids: CASPGGSLDTQYF.

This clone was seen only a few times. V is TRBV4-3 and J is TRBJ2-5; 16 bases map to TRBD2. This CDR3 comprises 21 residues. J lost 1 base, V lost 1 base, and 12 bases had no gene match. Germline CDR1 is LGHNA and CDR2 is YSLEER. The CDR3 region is CASSQASSGTSGGGFQETQYF. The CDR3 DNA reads TGCGCCAGCAGCCAAGCCTCCTCCGGGACTAGCGGGGGGGGATTCCAAGAGACCCAGTACTTC.

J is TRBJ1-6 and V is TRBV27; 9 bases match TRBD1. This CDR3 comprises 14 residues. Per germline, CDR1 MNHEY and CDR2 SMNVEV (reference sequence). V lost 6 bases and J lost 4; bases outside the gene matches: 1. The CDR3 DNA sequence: TGTGCCAGCAGCGACAGGGGGTATAATTCACCCCTCCACTTT. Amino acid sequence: CASSDRGYNSPLHF.

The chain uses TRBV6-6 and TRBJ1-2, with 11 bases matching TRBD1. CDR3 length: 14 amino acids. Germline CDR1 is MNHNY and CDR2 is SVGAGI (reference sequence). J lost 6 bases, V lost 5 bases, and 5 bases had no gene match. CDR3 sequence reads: CASSLDRGQDGYTF. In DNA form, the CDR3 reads TGTGCCAGCAGTCTGGACAGGGGGCAGGATGGCTACACCTTC.

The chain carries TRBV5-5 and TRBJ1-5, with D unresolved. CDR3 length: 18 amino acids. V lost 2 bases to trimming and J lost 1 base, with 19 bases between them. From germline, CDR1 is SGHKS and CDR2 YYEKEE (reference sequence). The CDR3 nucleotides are TGTGCCAGCAGCTTCTCTGGTTGGCTCTCCGCCAGCAATCAGCCCCAGCATTTT. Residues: CASSFSGWLSASNQPQHF. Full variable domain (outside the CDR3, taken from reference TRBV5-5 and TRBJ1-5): DAGVTQSPTHLIKTRGQQVTLRCSPISGHKSVSWYQQVLGQGPQFIFQYYEKEERGRGNFPDRFSARQFPNYSSELNVNALLLGDSALYLCASSFSGWLSASNQPQHFGDGTRLSIL.

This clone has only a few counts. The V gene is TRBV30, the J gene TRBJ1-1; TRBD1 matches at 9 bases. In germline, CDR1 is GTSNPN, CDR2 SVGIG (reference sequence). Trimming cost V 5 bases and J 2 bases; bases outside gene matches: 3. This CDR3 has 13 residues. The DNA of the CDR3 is TGTGCCTGGCAACAGGGGGCAAACACTGAAGCTTTCTTT. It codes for CAWQQGANTEAFF. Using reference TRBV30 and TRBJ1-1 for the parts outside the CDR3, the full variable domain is SQTIHQWPATLVQPVGSPLSLECTVEGTSNPNLYWYRQAAGRGLQLLFYSVGIGQISSEVPQNLSASRPQDRQFILSSKKLLLSDSGFYLCAWQQGANTEAFFGQGTRLTVV.

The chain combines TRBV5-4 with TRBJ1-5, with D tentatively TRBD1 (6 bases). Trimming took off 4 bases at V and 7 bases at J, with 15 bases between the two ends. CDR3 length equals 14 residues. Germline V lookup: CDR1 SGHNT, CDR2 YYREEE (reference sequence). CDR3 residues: CASSPAGAGQPQHF. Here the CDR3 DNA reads TGTGCCAGCAGCCCGGCGGGGGCTGGGCAGCCCCAGCATTTT.

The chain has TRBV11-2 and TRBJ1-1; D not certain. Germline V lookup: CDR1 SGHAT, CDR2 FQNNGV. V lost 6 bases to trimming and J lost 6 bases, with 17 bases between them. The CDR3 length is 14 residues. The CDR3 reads CASSSETRRAEAFF. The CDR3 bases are TGTGCCAGCAGTTCCGAGACGAGGCGGGCTGAAGCTTTCTTT.

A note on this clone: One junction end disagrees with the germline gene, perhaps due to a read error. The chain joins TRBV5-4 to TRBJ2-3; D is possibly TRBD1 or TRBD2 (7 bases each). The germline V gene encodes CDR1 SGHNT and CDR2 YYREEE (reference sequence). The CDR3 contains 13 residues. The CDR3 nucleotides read TGTGCCTGCAGACAGGGAGGGACAGATACGCAGTATTTT. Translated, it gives CACRQGGTDTQYF.

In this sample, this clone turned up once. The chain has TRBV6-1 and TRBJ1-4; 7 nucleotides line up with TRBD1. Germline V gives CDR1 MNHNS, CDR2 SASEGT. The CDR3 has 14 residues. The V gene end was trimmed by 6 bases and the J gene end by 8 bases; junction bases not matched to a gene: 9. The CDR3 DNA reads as TGTGCCAGCAGATTAGACAGGGTCGGAGAAAAACTGTTTTTT. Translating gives CASRLDRVGEKLFF.

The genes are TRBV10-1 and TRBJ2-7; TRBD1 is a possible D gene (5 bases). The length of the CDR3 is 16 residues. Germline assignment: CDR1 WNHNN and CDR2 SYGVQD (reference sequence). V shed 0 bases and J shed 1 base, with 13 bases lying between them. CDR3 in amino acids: CASSESMGRGSYEQYF. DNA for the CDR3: TGCGCCAGCAGTGAGTCGATGGGGCGCGGTTCCTACGAGCAGTACTTC.